The 22 T cell receptor beta chains listed next were all sequenced from one sample in a study of T-cell memory formation after mild COVID-19. Via MiXCR, TCRdb re-called the 5' RACE reads, giving one row per CDR3 protein. The table includes hundreds of thousands of distinct CDR3 sequences, over 15% detected once. Specimen: PBMCs or a T cell subset sorted from them (not recorded which). These receptor sequences come from an adult woman who had mild COVID-19 (a few samples of this study predate the infection). Cell type and time point are not known.

The genes are TRBV20-1 and TRBJ1-2; possible D gene TRBD1, 6 bases. The V and J ends lost 5 bases and 4 bases respectively, with 20 bases between them. Germline V gene sequence: CDR1 DFQATT, CDR2 SNEGSKA (reference sequence). CDR3 size: 15 residues. DNA for the CDR3: TGCAGTGCTTCCCGATTAAACAGGGCTAGCTATGGCTACACCTTC. This translates into CSASRLNRASYGYTF.

This chain links TRBV30 with TRBJ1-5, with D tentatively TRBD1 (5 bases). The length of the CDR3 is 15 residues. The germline V gene has CDR1 GTSNPN and CDR2 SVGIG (reference sequence). Trimming removed 0 bases at V and 2 bases at J, with 11 bases between. CDR3 sequence (DNA): TGTGCCTGGAGTGTAGGGTGGGGGGGCAATCAGCCCCAGCATTTT. Its translation: CAWSVGWGGNQPQHF.

This clonotype has just a few counts. V gene TRBV12-3 or TRBV12-4 combines with J gene TRBJ2-2; the match to TRBD2 covers 9 bases. V lost 7 bases and J lost 5; bases outside the gene matches: 5. This CDR3 has 14 amino acids. CDR3 DNA sequence: TGTGCCAGCACCCGCGGGGGGGAGACCGGGGAGCTGTTTTTT. It yields the protein CASTRGGETGELFF.

V gene TRBV25-1 combines with J gene TRBJ2-4; TRBD2 might be the D (6 bases). The length of the CDR3 is 15 residues. Deletions cut 3 bases from V and 11 bases from J, with 20 bases between. The germline V gene encodes CDR1 MGHDK and CDR2 SYGVNS. CDR3 loop: CASSDFLGRGNVQYF. The CDR3 DNA sequence: TGTGCCAGCAGTGATTTCTTAGGACGCGGGAACGTTCAGTACTTC. Complete variable domain (other parts from reference TRBV25-1 and TRBJ2-4): EADIYQTPRYLVIGTGKKITLECSQTMGHDKMYWYQQDPGMELHLIHYSYGVNSTEKGDLSSESTVSRIRTEHFPLTLESARPSHTSQYLCASSDFLGRGNVQYFGAGTRLSVL.

This chain uses TRBV6-6 with TRBJ2-7; 8 positions agree with TRBD1. The ends lost 2 bases at V and 3 bases at J; junction bases unmatched: 6. The CDR3 sequence is 15 residues long. From germline, CDR1 is MNHNY and CDR2 SVGAGI (reference sequence). CDR3 coding DNA: TGTGCCAGCAGTTACCAACCTACAGGGGGCTACGAGCAGTACTTC. This translates into CASSYQPTGGYEQYF.

The sample holds many counts of this clonotype. This chain links TRBV11-2 with TRBJ2-3, with D uncertain. V was trimmed by 4 bases and J by 0 bases, leaving 2 bases between them. Germline V gene sequence: CDR1 SGHAT, CDR2 FQNNGV. This CDR3 spans 12 amino acids. CDR3 nucleotides: TGTGCCAGCAGCTCTAGCACAGATACGCAGTATTTT. Translated: CASSSSTDTQYF.

The chain joins TRBV4-2 to TRBJ1-2; unclear D gene. The length of the CDR3 is 13 residues. V lost 6 bases to trimming and J lost 0 bases, with 8 bases between them. Germline V gene data show CDR1 as LGHNA and CDR2 as YNFKEQ. The CDR3 loop reads CASRGGANYGYTF. The CDR3 region has the DNA TGTGCCAGCAGGGGCGGAGCTAACTATGGCTACACCTTC.

This clonotype was picked up a small number of times. The chain combines TRBV4-1 with TRBJ1-1, with D possibly being TRBD1 (5 bases). Germline CDR1 is MGHRA and CDR2 is YSYEKL. The germline V and J ends were trimmed by 0 bases and 4 bases, with 12 bases remaining between them. CDR3 size: 15 residues. CDR3 sequence: CASSQDVWQGTEAFF. CDR3 sequence (DNA): TGCGCCAGCAGCCAAGACGTCTGGCAGGGCACTGAAGCTTTCTTT.

This clonotype was seen only a few times. The gene calls are TRBV6-2 or TRBV6-3 and TRBJ2-1; weak D call: TRBD1 (5 bases). The V end was cut by 6 bases, the J end by 4 bases, with 13 bases between. Germline V lookup: CDR1 MNHEY, CDR2 SVGEGT. This CDR3 comprises 14 residues. CDR3 region: CASSKTQGYNEQFF. CDR3 nucleotide sequence: TGTGCCAGCAGCAAGACTCAGGGATACAATGAGCAGTTCTTC.

This clonotype was found a few times. CDR3 DNA: TGCGCCAGCAGCTTAGGACCGTTGGGGGCTGGAAACACCATATATTTT. It translates to CASSLGPLGAGNTIYF. This chain joins TRBV5-1 and TRBJ1-3; possible D gene TRBD1, 5 bases. V dropped 2 bases and J dropped 2 bases, with 14 bases sitting between them. The CDR3 consists of 16 residues. CDR1 is SGHRS, CDR2 YFSETQ, per germline.

This sequence joins TRBV6-2 or TRBV6-3 and TRBJ2-1; 8 positions agree with TRBD1. The V gene's germline CDR1 is MNHEY and CDR2 SVGEGT. V dropped 8 bases and J dropped 0; count of bases not matched to a gene: 21. This CDR3 comprises 20 residues. The CDR3 loop is CASDSSLTGGITSSYNEQFF. In DNA form, the CDR3 reads TGTGCCAGCGACTCTAGCCTAACAGGGGGTATTACCAGCTCCTACAATGAGCAGTTCTTC.

This clonotype was seen only a few times. The rearrangement joins TRBV11-2 to TRBJ2-1; D possibly corresponds to TRBD2 (5 bases). Germline CDR1 SGHAT, CDR2 FQNNGV. V lost 7 bases and J 2 bases, leaving 12 bases between the germline ends. This CDR3 is built from 14 residues. The CDR3 nucleotides are TGTGCCAGCAACACTAGGGTGGCCTACAATGAGCAGTTCTTC. This codes for CASNTRVAYNEQFF.

This sequence joins TRBV27 and TRBJ1-4; a weak D match, TRBD1 (5 bases). Between the trimmed V and J ends, which lost 4 bases and 6 bases, there was a span of 21 bases. Germline CDR1 reads MNHEY; CDR2 reads SMNVEV (reference sequence). The CDR3 has 17 amino acids. The chain's CDR3 is CASSYRPGPGTHEKLFF. In DNA form, the CDR3 reads TGTGCCAGCAGTTATCGGCCGGGACCCGGGACGCATGAAAAACTGTTTTTT. The full variable domain, in which reference TRBV27 and TRBJ1-4 provide the parts outside the CDR3, is EAQVTQNPRYLITVTGKKLTVTCSQNMNHEYMSWYRQDPGLGLRQIYYSMNVEVTDKGDVPEGYKVSRKEKRNFPLILESPSPNQTSLYFCASSYRPGPGTHEKLFFGSGTQLSVL.

The rearrangement joins TRBV7-2 to TRBJ2-7, with D possibly being TRBD2 (6 bases). There are 15 residues in the CDR3. Germline CDR1 SGHTA, CDR2 FQGNSA. Trimming shortened V by 1 base and J by 1 base, and 11 bases separated the two germline ends. The CDR3 protein is CASSLGGGGSYEQYF. The CDR3, as DNA: TGTGCCAGCAGCTTAGGGGGAGGAGGGTCCTACGAGCAGTACTTC. Variable domain in full (rest from reference TRBV7-2 and TRBJ2-7): GAGVSQSPSNKVTEKGKDVELRCDPISGHTALYWYRQSLGQGLEFLIYFQGNSAPDKSGLPSDRFSAERTGGSVSTLTIQRTQQEDSAVYLCASSLGGGGSYEQYFGPGTRLTVT.

This chain connects TRBV9 to TRBJ2-3; possibly TRBD2 for D (5 bases). This CDR3 is built from 13 residues. V was shortened by 5 bases and J by 2 bases, with 9 bases between the two germline ends. The germline V gene encodes CDR1 SGDLS and CDR2 YYNGEE. The CDR3 DNA reads TGTGCCAGCAGTCTCGGGATCACAGATACGCAGTATTTT. Its protein is CASSLGITDTQYF.

The chain links TRBV25-1 to TRBJ1-1; D not resolved. CDR1 MGHDK and CDR2 SYGVNS come from the germline V gene. V was clipped by 2 bases and J by 4 bases, with 5 bases between them. The CDR3 runs to 12 residues. The CDR3 bases are TGTGCCAGCAGTGAAGATGGCACTGAAGCTTTCTTT. It specifies CASSEDGTEAFF.

This clonotype turned up a few times. This chain uses TRBV20-1 with TRBJ2-3; tentatively, D is TRBD2 (6 bases). The germline V gene encodes CDR1 DFQATT and CDR2 SNEGSKA (reference sequence). The CDR3 has 13 amino acids. Trimming took 6 bases from V and 0 from J, leaving 10 bases between them. The CDR3 bases are TGCAGTGCCGCAGCGGGTAGCACAGATACGCAGTATTTT. Translation: CSAAAGSTDTQYF.

V and J are TRBV27 and TRBJ2-5, with TRBD2 as a possible D gene (6 bases). The germline gives CDR1 MNHEY, CDR2 SMNVEV (reference sequence). There are 15 residues in the CDR3. V was shortened by 1 base and J by 4 bases, with 13 bases between the two germline ends. The CDR3 loop is CASSLFGGRGETQYF. CDR3 in DNA: TGTGCCAGCAGTTTATTCGGGGGTAGGGGAGAGACCCAGTACTTC.

This clonotype was seen more than once but under ten times. The gene calls are TRBV5-1 and TRBJ2-3, with TRBD2 identical over 8 bases. V lost 1 base, J lost 3 bases, and 7 bases stayed unmatched. CDR3 size: 16 residues. Germline loops: CDR1 SGHRS, CDR2 YFSETQ. The CDR3 nucleotides are TGCGCCAGCAGCTTGCCGGGACTAGATGTAACAGATACGCAGTATTTT. It yields the protein CASSLPGLDVTDTQYF. Based on the CDR3 plus reference TRBV5-1 and TRBJ2-3, the full variable domain is KAGVTQTPRYLIKTRGQQVTLSCSPISGHRSVSWYQQTPGQGLQFLFEYFSETQRNKGNFPGRFSGRQFSNSRSEMNVSTLELGDSALYLCASSLPGLDVTDTQYFGPGTRLTVL.

This clonotype was detected only a few times. CDR3 DNA sequence: TGTGCCAGCAGTTACTCGAGTGGCGGAGATACGCAGTATTTT. Translation gives CASSYSSGGDTQYF. The rearrangement uses TRBV6-5 and TRBJ2-3; D remains ambiguous. The ends were cut back, 0 bases at V and 5 bases at J, with 9 bases in the middle. The CDR3 runs 14 residues. The germline V gene has CDR1 MNHEY and CDR2 SVGAGI.

This chain joins TRBV19 and TRBJ2-5, with TRBD2 as a possible D gene (6 bases). This CDR3 region has 15 residues. V dropped 6 bases and J dropped 2 bases, with 16 bases sitting between them. From germline, CDR1 is LNHDA and CDR2 SQIVND (reference sequence). The CDR3 bases are TGTGCCAGTAGAGCTGCGGGACGGATACAAGAGACCCAGTACTTC. It translates to CASRAAGRIQETQYF.

The V call is TRBV20-1, the J call TRBJ2-7; a possible D gene is TRBD1 (6 bases). This CDR3 is built from 12 residues. Between the trimmed V and J ends, which lost 5 bases and 3 bases, there was a span of 11 bases. CDR1 and CDR2 (germline): DFQATT, SNEGSKA (reference sequence). The CDR3 DNA sequence: TGCAGTGCTCGCCTACAGGGCTACGAGCAGTACTTC. It translates to CSARLQGYEQYF.